This T cell receptor beta chain was sequenced in a study of prognosis after radiotherapy for stage I lung cancer. In the study overall: The non-small cell lung cancer patients were all regarded as unsuitable for surgery on medical grounds. A few patients developed post-radiotherapy distant metastases at median approximately seven months; about 15 had no significant progression.

This clonotype was detected many times. By two-round multiplex PCR, the TCR beta CDR3 was amplified from genomic DNA. Gene-specific primers for each TRBV and TRBJ gene drove first-round PCR. TCRdb used MiXCR to reprocess the multiplex PCR reads, holding one entry per CDR3 protein. The table has about 47,000 distinct CDR3 sequences, approximately 35% seen once; the top ten hold just under 9.5%. Germline V gene sequence: CDR1 SGHDT, CDR2 YYEEEE. The V end was cut by 1 base, the J end by 3 bases, with 5 bases between. The CDR3 is made up of 12 amino acids. Investigators drew approximately 6.5 milliliters of peripheral blood at each of two time points.

The sample in question was PBMCs, obtained before or after stereotactic body radiation therapy (not recorded which). The sequence came from a donor over 45 with non-small cell lung cancer. This sequence joins TRBV5-6 and TRBJ2-7; no firm D call. In nucleotides, the CDR3 is TGTGCCAGCAGCTTGAAAGACTACGAGCAGTACTTC. This codes for CASSLKDYEQYF. The variable domain in full, with the rest retrieved from reference TRBV5-6 and TRBJ2-7, is DAGVTQSPTHLIKTRGQQVTLRCSPKSGHDTVSWYQQALGQGPQFIFQYYEEEERQRGNFPDRFSGHQFPNYSSELNVNALLLGDSALYLCASSLKDYEQYFGPGTRLTVT.